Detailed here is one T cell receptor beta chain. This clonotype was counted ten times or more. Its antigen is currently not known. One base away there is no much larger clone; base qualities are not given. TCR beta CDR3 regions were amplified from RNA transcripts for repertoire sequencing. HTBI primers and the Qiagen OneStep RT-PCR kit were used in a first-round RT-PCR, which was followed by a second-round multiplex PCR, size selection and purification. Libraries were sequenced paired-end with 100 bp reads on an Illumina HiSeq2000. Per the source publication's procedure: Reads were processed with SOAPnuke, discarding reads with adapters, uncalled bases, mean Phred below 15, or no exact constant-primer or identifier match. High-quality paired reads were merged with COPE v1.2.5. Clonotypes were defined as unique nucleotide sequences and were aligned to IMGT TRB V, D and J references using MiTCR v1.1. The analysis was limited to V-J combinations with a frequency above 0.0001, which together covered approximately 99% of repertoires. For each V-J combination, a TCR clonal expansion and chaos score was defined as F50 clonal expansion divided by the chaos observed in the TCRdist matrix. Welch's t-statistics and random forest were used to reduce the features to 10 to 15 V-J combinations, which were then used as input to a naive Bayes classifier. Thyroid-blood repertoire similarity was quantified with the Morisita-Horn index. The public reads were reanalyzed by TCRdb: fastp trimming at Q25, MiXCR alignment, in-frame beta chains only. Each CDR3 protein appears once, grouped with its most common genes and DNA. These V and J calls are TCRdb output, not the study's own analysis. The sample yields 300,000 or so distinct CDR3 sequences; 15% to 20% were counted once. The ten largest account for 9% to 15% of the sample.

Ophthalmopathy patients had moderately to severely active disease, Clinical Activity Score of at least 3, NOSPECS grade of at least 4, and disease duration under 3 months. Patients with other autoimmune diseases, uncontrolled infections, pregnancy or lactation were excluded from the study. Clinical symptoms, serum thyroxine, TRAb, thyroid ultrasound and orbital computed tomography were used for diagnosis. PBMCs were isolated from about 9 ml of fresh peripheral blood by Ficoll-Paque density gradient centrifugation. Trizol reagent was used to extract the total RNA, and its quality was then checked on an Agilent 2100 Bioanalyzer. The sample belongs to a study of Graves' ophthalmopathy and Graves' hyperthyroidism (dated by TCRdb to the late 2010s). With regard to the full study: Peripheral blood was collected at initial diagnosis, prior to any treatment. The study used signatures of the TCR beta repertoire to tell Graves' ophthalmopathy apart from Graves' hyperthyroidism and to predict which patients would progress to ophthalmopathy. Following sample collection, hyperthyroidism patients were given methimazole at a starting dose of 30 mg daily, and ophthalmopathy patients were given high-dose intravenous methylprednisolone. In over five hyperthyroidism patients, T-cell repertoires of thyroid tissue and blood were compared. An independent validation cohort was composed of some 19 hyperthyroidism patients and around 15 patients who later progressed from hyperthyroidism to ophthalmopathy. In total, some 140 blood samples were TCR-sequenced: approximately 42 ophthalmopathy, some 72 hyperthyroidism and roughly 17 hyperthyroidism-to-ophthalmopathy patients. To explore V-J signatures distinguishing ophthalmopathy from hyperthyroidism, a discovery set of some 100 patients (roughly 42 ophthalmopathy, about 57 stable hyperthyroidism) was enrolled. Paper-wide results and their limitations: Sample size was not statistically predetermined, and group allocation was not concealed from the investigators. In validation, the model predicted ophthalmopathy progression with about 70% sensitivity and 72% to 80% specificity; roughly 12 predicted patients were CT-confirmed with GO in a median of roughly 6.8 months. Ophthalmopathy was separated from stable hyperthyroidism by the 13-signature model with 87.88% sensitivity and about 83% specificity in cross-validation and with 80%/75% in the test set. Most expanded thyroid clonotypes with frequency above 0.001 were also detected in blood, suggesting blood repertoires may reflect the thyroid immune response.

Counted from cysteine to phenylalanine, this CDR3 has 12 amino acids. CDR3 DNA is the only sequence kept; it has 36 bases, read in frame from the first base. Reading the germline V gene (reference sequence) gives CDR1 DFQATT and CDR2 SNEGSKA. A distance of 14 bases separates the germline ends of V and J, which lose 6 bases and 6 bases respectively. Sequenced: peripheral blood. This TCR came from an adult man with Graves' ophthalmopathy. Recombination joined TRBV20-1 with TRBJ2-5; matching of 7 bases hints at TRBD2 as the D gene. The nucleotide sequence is TGCAGTGCCCTGAGGGGGGGAAAGACCCAGTACTTC. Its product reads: CSALRGGKTQYF.